This T cell receptor beta chain comes out of a study of cytomegalovirus exposure and HLA in healthy donors. There are 14 residues in the CDR3. Germline CDR1 SGHNT, CDR2 YYREEE (reference sequence). The V end lost 4 bases, the J end lost 0 bases, and 11 bases lay between the germline ends. Both 60 Vbeta primers and 13 Jbeta primers went into the PCR. Clones were read by immunoSEQ multiplex PCR, and TCRdb kept only the in-frame ones, dropping some. The table has 150,000 to 200,000 clones, more than 75% seen once. The study's findings and limits: Later analysis associated a missense DCLRE1C variant with TCR beta V- and J-gene trimming. Roughly uniform depth of sequencing across donors was assumed in presence/absence analyses.

In regard to this clone: The antigen remains undetermined.

J is TRBJ2-7 and V is TRBV5-4; a possible D gene is TRBD1 (6 bases). Sequencing was carried out using PBMCs. This receptor was taken from a male donor in good health and CMV-seropositive. The CDR3 region has the DNA TGTGCCAGCAGCGCCGACAGGTTCTCCTACGAGCAGTACTTC. Amino acids: CASSADRFSYEQYF.